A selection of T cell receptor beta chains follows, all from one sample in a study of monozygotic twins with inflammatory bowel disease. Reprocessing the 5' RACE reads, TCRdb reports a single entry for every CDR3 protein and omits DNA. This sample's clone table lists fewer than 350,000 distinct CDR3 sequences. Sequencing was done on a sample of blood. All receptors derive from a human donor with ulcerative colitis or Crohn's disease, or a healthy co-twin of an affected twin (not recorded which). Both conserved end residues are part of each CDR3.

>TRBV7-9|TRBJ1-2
CASSFGGPYGYTF
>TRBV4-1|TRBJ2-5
CASSHRQGAETQYF
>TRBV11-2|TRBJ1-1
CASSLDRPGYRAEAFF
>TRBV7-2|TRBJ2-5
CASSLVGKGKTQYF
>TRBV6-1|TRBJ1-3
CASREQGSSGNTIYF
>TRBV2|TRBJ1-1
CASRSNVAEAFF
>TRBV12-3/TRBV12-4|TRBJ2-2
CATTEMAIGELFF
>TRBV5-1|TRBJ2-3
CASSFQLAGPTDTQYF
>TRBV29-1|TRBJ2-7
CSVEKQSSYEQYF
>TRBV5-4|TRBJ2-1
CASAASGQGAYNEQFF
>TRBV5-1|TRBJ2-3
CASSLAARGDKDTQYF
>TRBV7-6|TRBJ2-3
CASTPGAATDTQYF
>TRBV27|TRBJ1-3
CASSQTGAGNTIYF
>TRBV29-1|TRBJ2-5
CSGSTGGGGETQYF
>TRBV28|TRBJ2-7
CASSLTTSYEQYF
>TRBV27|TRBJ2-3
CASKSGGLPYF
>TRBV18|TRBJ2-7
CASSPGQGGMYEQYF
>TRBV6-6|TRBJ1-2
CASSYVDGYTF
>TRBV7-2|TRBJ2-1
CASSLGGARVGEQFF
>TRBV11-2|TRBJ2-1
CASSLGRSAGRAEQFF
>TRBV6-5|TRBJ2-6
CASSYGPPGLSGANVLTF
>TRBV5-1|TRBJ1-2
CASSPSTGGDGYTF
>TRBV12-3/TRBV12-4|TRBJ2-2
CASRLSLQGTNTGELFF
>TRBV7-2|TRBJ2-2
CASLDTGELFF
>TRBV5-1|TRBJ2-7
CASSLESGTSYEQYF
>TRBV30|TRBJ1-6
CASQDSYNSPLHF
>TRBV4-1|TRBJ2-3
CASSQALDPTDTQYF
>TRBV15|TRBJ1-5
CATSRKQGQGQPQHF
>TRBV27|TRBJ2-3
CASSLWQTDTQYF
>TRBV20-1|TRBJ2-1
CSADLGTSGRSNEQFF
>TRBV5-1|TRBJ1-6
CASSLIPGQGYDSPLHF
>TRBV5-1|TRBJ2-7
CASSPIAGGSYEQYF
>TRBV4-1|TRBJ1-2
CASSQSGQDGYTF
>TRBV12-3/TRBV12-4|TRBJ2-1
CASSHARQIIDNEQFF
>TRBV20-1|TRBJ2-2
CSARAAGRLTGELFF
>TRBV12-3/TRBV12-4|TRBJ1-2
CASSPATEPLSGYTF
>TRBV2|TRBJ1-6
CASRRARGSYNSPLHF
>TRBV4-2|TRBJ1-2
CASSQVPSGRGYGYTF
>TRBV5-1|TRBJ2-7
CASRVSGVYEQYF
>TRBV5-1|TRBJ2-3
CASREDSGGLRITQYF
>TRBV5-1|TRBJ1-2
CASSVDGIGGYTF
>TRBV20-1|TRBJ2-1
CSASPLASSGGYNEQFF
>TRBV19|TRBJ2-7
CASSRTGIDDEQYF
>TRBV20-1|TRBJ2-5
CSARDRGLAGGWETQYF
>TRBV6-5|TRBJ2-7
CASSSRQGLAGEQYF
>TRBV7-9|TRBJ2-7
CASSLSLWGEGYEQYF
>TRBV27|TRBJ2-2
CASSLGTGLAVIRELFF
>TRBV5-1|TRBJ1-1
CASSLRGAMNTEAFF
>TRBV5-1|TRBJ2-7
CASTVSGLAGTWGYEQYF
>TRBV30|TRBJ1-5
CAWSVSGGYGQPQHF
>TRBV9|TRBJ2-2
CASSVEGLAGELFF
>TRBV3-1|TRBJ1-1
CASSLQSSNTEAFF
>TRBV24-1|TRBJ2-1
CATSDPGTSGLDEQFF
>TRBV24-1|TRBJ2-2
CATSLQVSGELFF
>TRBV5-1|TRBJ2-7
CASSFGTGPKTSYEQYF